Shown below are 27 T cell receptor beta chains from a single sample sequenced in a study of blood T cell repertoires in COVID-19. The assay was immunoSEQ multiplex PCR, and TCRdb's table has in-frame clones only and misses some. The table lists about 200,000 clones, 86% of them singletons. Sequencing was carried out using PBMCs or T cells enriched from blood (not recorded which). The receptor set was obtained from a man aged 35 to 55 with acute COVID-19.

This clone appeared once. The gene calls are TRBV30 and TRBJ2-2; no firm D call. The CDR3 loop spans 14 amino acids. The V end was cut by 0 bases, the J end by 0 bases, with 5 bases between. CDR1 and CDR2 from the germline V gene are GTSNPN and SVGIG (reference sequence). The CDR3 region is CAWSVRANTGELFF. CDR3 nucleotide sequence: TGTGCCTGGAGTGTCCGGGCGAACACCGGGGAGCTGTTTTTT. The full variable domain, with the rest looked up from reference TRBV30 and TRBJ2-2, is SQTIHQWPATLVQPVGSPLSLECTVEGTSNPNLYWYRQAAGRGLQLLFYSVGIGQISSEVPQNLSASRPQDRQFILSSKKLLLSDSGFYLCAWSVRANTGELFFGEGSRLTVL.

This chain connects TRBV18 to TRBJ1-1; TRBD1 matches 9 bases. The ends lost 3 bases at V and 5 bases at J; junction bases unmatched: 10. Germline CDR1 KGHSH, CDR2 LQKENI. This CDR3 comprises 16 residues. The DNA for the CDR3 is TGTGCCAGCTCACCTTCGGTCACAGGGGGCAATACTGAAGCTTTCTTT. It specifies CASSPSVTGGNTEAFF.

This sequence joins TRBV29-1 and TRBJ1-4, with TRBD1 matching 7 bases. Germline V gene lookup returns CDR1 SQVTM and CDR2 ANQGSEA. The CDR3 is made up of 13 amino acids. V lost 6 bases to trimming and J lost 5 bases; unmatched junction nucleotides: 6. CDR3: CSVLRDRNEKLFF. The DNA for the CDR3 is TGCAGCGTCCTCCGGGACAGAAATGAAAAACTGTTTTTT.

This clone was recorded only once. This sequence joins TRBV11-2 and TRBJ2-7; possibly TRBD1 for D (6 bases). The CDR3 has 14 residues. The V and J ends lost 1 base and 3 bases respectively, with 10 bases between them. Germline loops: CDR1 SGHAT, CDR2 FQNNGV. The CDR3 here is CASSLVPRGYEQYF. The CDR3 DNA reads TGTGCCAGCAGCTTAGTTCCCAGGGGCTACGAGCAGTACTTC.

As for this clone: The same CDR3 is also encoded by other DNA sequences in this sample. J is TRBJ2-7 and V is TRBV27, with D possibly matching TRBD2 (6 bases). The CDR3 is made up of 11 amino acids. The germline V gene encodes CDR1 MNHEY and CDR2 SMNVEV (reference sequence). V was clipped by 6 bases and J by 6 bases, with 9 bases between them. CDR3 sequence reads: CASSLGGEQYF. In DNA form, the CDR3 reads TGTGCCAGCAGCCTCGGGGGCGAGCAGTACTTC.

The V call is TRBV20-1, the J call TRBJ2-2, with D possibly being TRBD2 (6 bases). The CDR3 consists of 14 residues. V lost 5 bases, J lost 6 bases, and 16 bases lay in between. Germline assignment: CDR1 DFQATT and CDR2 SNEGSKA (reference sequence). CDR3 amino acids: CSARGDWYSGELFF. CDR3 sequence (DNA): TGCAGTGCTCGTGGGGACTGGTATTCCGGGGAGCTGTTTTTT.

The rearrangement uses TRBV29-1 and TRBJ2-1; D is unclear. Germline V gene data show CDR1 as SQVTM and CDR2 as ANQGSEA. Trimming removed 7 bases from V and 0 bases from J, with 7 bases in between. The CDR3 length is 12 residues. The CDR3 sequence: CSASSSYNEQFF. Here the CDR3 DNA reads TGCAGCGCTTCTAGCTCCTACAATGAGCAGTTCTTC.

V and J are TRBV27 and TRBJ2-7, with D unclear. The CDR3 sequence is 15 residues long. Germline CDR1 and CDR2: MNHEY and SMNVEV (reference sequence). V was clipped by 3 bases and J by 3 bases, with 15 bases between them. Here the CDR3 DNA reads TGTGCCAGCAGTTTCAGAGGCAGTCTGGACTACGAGCAGTACTTC. Translating it yields CASSFRGSLDYEQYF.

As concerns this clone: This sample includes further DNA sequences coding for the same CDR3. The V gene is TRBV5-8, the J gene TRBJ1-5; no definite D call. The CDR3 is 14 amino acids. Trimming shortened V by 6 bases and J by 6 bases, and 16 bases separated the two germline ends. Per the germline V gene, CDR1 is SGHTS and CDR2 is YDEGEE. This CDR3 is CASIELTDGQPQHF. The CDR3 nucleotides are TGTGCCAGCATCGAACTGACTGACGGTCAGCCCCAGCATTTT.

This chain links TRBV28 with TRBJ1-5, with 9 bases matching TRBD1. Germline lookup yields CDR1 MDHEN and CDR2 SYDVKM. J lost 7 bases, V lost 3 bases, and 10 bases had no gene match. The CDR3 length is 16 residues. The CDR3 loop is CASSFGDRGFGQPQHF. For the CDR3, the DNA is TGTGCCAGCAGTTTTGGCGACAGGGGGTTCGGACAGCCCCAGCATTTT.

The genes are TRBV6-5 and TRBJ1-3, with 9 positions matching TRBD1. V gave up 4 bases and J gave up 2 bases; unmatched junction bases: 6. Germline CDR1 reads MNHEY; CDR2 reads SVGAGI. The CDR3 contains 16 residues. The CDR3 here is CASSSQTGGPGNTIYF. CDR3 bases: TGTGCCAGCAGTTCTCAGACAGGGGGTCCTGGAAACACCATATATTTT.

There are a few counts of this clone. The chain links TRBV19 to TRBJ1-5; a possible D gene is TRBD1 (6 bases). The CDR3 covers 17 residues. Trimming took 6 bases from V and 4 from J, leaving 22 bases between them. Germline loops: CDR1 LNHDA, CDR2 SQIVND (reference sequence). This chain's CDR3 is CASRSSFRGARNQPQHF. The CDR3 nucleotides read TGTGCCAGTAGATCTTCGTTCCGGGGGGCGCGGAATCAGCCCCAGCATTTT.

The V and J genes are TRBV5-1 and TRBJ1-1, with TRBD1 matching 11 bases. The J segment lost 7 bases and the V segment lost 0 bases, leaving 8 bases of the junction unmatched. The length of the CDR3 is 16 residues. Germline V gene data show CDR1 as SGHRS and CDR2 as YFSETQ. The CDR3 DNA reads TGCGCCAGCAGCTTGGATCCGGGACAGGGGGGAATTGAAGCTTTCTTT. Amino acid sequence: CASSLDPGQGGIEAFF.

The rearrangement joins TRBV7-3 to TRBJ2-3, with a weak D call TRBD2 (6 bases). The CDR3 is 13 amino acids. Germline V gives CDR1 SGHTA, CDR2 FQGTGA. The V and J ends lost 0 bases and 10 bases respectively, with 11 bases between them. This CDR3 is CASSLTLAESQYF. The CDR3 nucleotides read TGTGCCAGCAGCTTAACCTTAGCGGAATCGCAGTATTTT. Complete variable domain (other parts from reference TRBV7-3 and TRBJ2-3): GAGVSQTPSNKVTEKGKYVELRCDPISGHTALYWYRQSLGQGPEFLIYFQGTGAADDSGLPNDRFFAVRPEGSVSTLKIQRTERGDSAVYLCASSLTLAESQYFGPGTRLTVL.

The genes are TRBV2 and TRBJ1-3; possible D gene TRBD1, 6 bases. Trimming took 8 bases from V and 0 from J, leaving 14 bases between them. Germline lookup yields CDR1 SNHLY and CDR2 FYNNEI. The length of the CDR3 is 15 residues. CDR3 bases: TGTGCCAGCGCGGCCAGGGGAAGCTCTGGAAACACCATATATTTT. It encodes CASAARGSSGNTIYF. Supplemented by reference TRBV2 and TRBJ1-3, the full variable domain reads EPEVTQTPSHQVTQMGQEVILRCVPISNHLYFYWYRQILGQKVEFLVSFYNNEISEKSEIFDDQFSVERPDGSNFTLKIRSTKLEDSAMYFCASAARGSSGNTIYFGEGSWLTVV.

The chain is built from TRBV3-1 (or the pseudogene TRBV3-2) and TRBJ2-1; TRBD2 agrees at 10 bases. This CDR3 has 18 amino acids. Germline V gives CDR1 LGHDT, CDR2 YNNKEL (reference sequence). With 0 bases clipped from V and 5 bases from J, the junction kept 10 bases outside the gene matches. In DNA, the CDR3 is TGTGCCAGCAGCCAAGAGCCCTGGACTAGCGGATTAGACAATGAGCAGTTCTTC. Protein product: CASSQEPWTSGLDNEQFF.

V and J are TRBV28 and TRBJ2-3; 7 bases are shared with TRBD1. This CDR3 spans 15 amino acids. Germline CDR1 is MDHEN and CDR2 is SYDVKM. Losses at the gene ends were 2 bases for V and 5 bases for J; bases not matched to a gene: 7. CDR3 coding DNA: TGTGCCAGCAGTTTAAGACAGGGTTGGGGAGATACGCAGTATTTT. It codes for CASSLRQGWGDTQYF.

The chain recombines TRBV6-1 with TRBJ1-5; D is unresolved. The V gene's germline CDR1 is MNHNS and CDR2 SASEGT. CDR3 size: 13 residues. V shed 1 base and J shed 3 bases, with 4 bases lying between them. The CDR3 reads CASSEGINQPQHF. The CDR3, as DNA: TGTGCCAGCAGTGAAGGTATCAATCAGCCCCAGCATTTT.

The V and J genes are TRBV2 and TRBJ2-1; D is unclear. The germline V gene encodes CDR1 SNHLY and CDR2 FYNNEI. The CDR3 runs to 11 residues. The ends were cut back, 5 bases at V and 9 bases at J, with 8 bases in the middle. Here the CDR3 reads CASSPKFEQFF. The CDR3 region has the DNA TGTGCCAGCAGTCCTAAATTTGAGCAGTTCTTC.

The rearrangement links TRBV6-1 to TRBJ1-5; D gene ambiguous. Trimming shortened V by 2 bases and J by 4 bases, and 15 bases separated the two germline ends. The CDR3 contains 16 residues. The V gene's germline CDR1 is MNHNS and CDR2 SASEGT. In DNA form, the CDR3 reads TGTGCCAGCAGTGAACTTACTACAAAAGGAAATCAGCCCCAGCATTTT. Translating gives CASSELTTKGNQPQHF.

The rearrangement joins TRBV7-2 to TRBJ2-3; D is ambiguous. The CDR3 loop spans 14 amino acids. Germline values: CDR1 SGHTA, CDR2 FQGNSA. The V end lost 3 bases, the J end lost 1 base, and 8 bases lay between the germline ends. The CDR3 loop is CASSFPTGTDTQYF. The DNA of the CDR3 is TGTGCCAGCAGCTTTCCGACTGGCACAGATACGCAGTATTTT.

The chain carries TRBV6-5 and TRBJ1-4; TRBD1 matches 9 bases. Germline CDR1 reads MNHEY; CDR2 reads SVGAGI. The CDR3 consists of 14 residues. With 6 bases clipped from V and 7 bases from J, the junction kept 6 bases outside the gene matches. The CDR3 DNA follows: TGTGCCAGCAGACCCGGGACAGGGTCTGAAAAACTGTTTTTT. Translation gives CASRPGTGSEKLFF.

The chain joins TRBV2 to TRBJ1-5, with D possibly TRBD1 on 6 matching bases. Germline V CDR1 and CDR2: SNHLY, FYNNEI. V was shortened by 6 bases and J by 7 bases, with 13 bases between the two germline ends. This CDR3 contains 13 residues. The CDR3, as DNA: TGTGCCAGCAGCCCGAGGGGGACCCAGCCCCAGCATTTT. It specifies CASSPRGTQPQHF.

As regards this clone: One end of the junction varies from germline; a read error may be responsible. CDR3 bases: TGTGCCAGCAGTTTTGCCAGGGACAATCGGCTCTTT. Its protein is CASSFARDNRLF. The rearrangement links TRBV28 to TRBJ1-1; D possibly corresponds to TRBD1 (6 bases). Germline-derived CDR1 and CDR2 are MDHEN and SYDVKM. This CDR3 is 12 amino acids long. The whole variable domain, remainder taken from reference TRBV28 and TRBJ1-1, is DVKVTQSSRYLVKRTGEKVFLECVQDMDHENMFWYRQDPGLGLRLIYFSYDVKMKEKGDIPEGYSVSREKKERFSLILESASTNQTSMYLCASSFARDNRLFGQGTRLTVV.

V gene TRBV6-5 combines with J gene TRBJ1-4; D unclear. This CDR3 is 16 amino acids long. V was shortened by 1 base and J by 8 bases, with 17 bases between the two germline ends. CDR1 MNHEY and CDR2 SVGAGI come from the germline V gene. Here the CDR3 DNA reads TGTGCCAGCAGTTACTTCGGATCGGCGAGCGACGAAAAACTGTTTTTT. Encoded protein: CASSYFGSASDEKLFF.

The genes are TRBV18 and TRBJ1-1, with 8 bases lining up with TRBD1. Germline CDR1 KGHSH, CDR2 LQKENI. This CDR3 comprises 15 residues. Germline trimming cut 0 bases from V and 6 bases from J; bases unmatched to any gene: 6. The CDR3 reads CASSPPGQGFAEAFF. DNA of the CDR3: TGTGCCAGCTCACCACCCGGACAGGGTTTCGCTGAAGCTTTCTTT.

The CDR3 loop reads CASSGRGLANSYEQYF. DNA for the CDR3: TGTGCCAGCAGTGGAAGGGGACTAGCGAACTCCTACGAGCAGTACTTC. V is TRBV6-2 or TRBV6-3 and J is TRBJ2-7, with TRBD2 matching 10 bases. CDR1 MNHEY and CDR2 SVGEGT come from the germline V gene. J lost 0 bases, V lost 5 bases, and 7 bases had no gene match. This CDR3 region has 16 residues.